The clone carrying this TCR beta chain was seen more than once but under ten times. This sample was included in a study of PD-1 blockade in classical Hodgkin lymphoma. CDR1 is SGHNT and CDR2 is YYREEE in the germline V gene (reference sequence). The CDR3 runs to 13 residues. V lost 1 base, J lost 1 base, and 5 bases lay in between. Only in-frame clones appear in the TCRdb table, and some are missing; sequencing was by immunoSEQ multiplex PCR. The profile shows 20,000 to 25,000 clones, 68% of them singletons. The patients all showed relapse after autologous stem cell transplantation, while their brentuximab vedotin exposure varied.

The sequencing here drew on peripheral blood mononuclear cells (PBMCs), taken at baseline. This TCR was recovered from a human donor with classical Hodgkin lymphoma. The V and J genes are TRBV5-4 and TRBJ1-1; D uncertain. The CDR3 sequence: CASSLRRNTEAFF. The DNA of the CDR3 is TGTGCCAGCAGCTTGCGACGGAACACTGAAGCTTTCTTT.